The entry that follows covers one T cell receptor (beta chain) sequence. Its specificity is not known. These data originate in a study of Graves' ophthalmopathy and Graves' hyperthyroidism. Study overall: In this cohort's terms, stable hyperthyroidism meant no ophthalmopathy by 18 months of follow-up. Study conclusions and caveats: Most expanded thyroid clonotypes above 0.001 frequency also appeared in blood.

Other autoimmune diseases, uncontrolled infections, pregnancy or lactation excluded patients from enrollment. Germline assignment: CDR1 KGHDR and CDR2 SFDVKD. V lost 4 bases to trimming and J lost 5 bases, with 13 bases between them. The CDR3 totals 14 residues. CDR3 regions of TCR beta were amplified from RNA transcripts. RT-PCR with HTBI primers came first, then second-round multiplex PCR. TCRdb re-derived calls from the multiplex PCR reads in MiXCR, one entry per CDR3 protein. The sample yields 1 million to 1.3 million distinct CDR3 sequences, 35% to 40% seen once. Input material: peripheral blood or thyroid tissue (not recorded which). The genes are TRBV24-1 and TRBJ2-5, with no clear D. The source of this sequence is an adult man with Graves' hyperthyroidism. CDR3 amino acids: CATSDPSEWETQYF. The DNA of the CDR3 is TGTGCCACCAGTGACCCTTCAGAGTGGGAGACCCAGTACTTC.